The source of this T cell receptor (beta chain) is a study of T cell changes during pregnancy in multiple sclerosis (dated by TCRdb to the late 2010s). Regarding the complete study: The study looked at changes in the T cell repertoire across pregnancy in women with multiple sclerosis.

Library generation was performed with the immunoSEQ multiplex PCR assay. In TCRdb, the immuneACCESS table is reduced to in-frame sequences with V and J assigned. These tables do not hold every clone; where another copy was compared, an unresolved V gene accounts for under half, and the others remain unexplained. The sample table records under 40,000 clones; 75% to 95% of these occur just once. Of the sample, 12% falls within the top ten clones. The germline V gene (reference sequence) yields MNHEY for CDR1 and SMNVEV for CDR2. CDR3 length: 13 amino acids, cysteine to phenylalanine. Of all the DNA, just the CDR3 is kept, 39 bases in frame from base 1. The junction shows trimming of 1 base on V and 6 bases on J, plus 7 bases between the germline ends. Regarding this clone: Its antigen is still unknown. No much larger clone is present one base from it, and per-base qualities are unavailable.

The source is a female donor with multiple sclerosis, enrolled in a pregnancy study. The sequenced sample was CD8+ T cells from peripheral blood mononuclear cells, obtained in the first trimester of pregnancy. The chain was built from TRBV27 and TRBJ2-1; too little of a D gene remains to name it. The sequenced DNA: TGTGCCAGCAGTTTATACGGGTCCAATGAGCAGTTCTTC. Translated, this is CASSLYGSNEQFF.